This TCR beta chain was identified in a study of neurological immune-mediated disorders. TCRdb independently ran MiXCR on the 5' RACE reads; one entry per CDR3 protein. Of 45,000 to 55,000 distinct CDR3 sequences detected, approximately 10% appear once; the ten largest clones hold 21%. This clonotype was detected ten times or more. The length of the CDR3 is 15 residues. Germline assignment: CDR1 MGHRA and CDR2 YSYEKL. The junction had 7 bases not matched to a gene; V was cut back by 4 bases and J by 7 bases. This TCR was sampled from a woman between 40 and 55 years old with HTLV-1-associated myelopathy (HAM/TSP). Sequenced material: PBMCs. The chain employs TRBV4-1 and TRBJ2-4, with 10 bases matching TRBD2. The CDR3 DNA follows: TGCGCCAGCAGCCCATTAGCGGGGGGTTGGAACATTCAGTACTTC. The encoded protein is CASSPLAGGWNIQYF.